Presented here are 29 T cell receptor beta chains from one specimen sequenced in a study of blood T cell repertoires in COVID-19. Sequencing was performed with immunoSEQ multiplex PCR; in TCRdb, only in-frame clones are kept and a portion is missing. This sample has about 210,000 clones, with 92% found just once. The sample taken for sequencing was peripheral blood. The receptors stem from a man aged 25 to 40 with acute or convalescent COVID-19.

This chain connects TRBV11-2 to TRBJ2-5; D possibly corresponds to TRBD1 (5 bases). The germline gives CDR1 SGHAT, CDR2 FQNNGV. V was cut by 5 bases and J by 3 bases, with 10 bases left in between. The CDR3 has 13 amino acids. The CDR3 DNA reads TGTGCCAGCAGCCGCGACAGAAAAGAGACCCAGTACTTC. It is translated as CASSRDRKETQYF.

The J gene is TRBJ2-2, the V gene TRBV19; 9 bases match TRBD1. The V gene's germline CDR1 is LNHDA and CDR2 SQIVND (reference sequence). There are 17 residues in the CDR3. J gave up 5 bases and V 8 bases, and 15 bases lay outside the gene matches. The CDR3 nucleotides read TGTGCCAGTCCCAACAACTTCCGGGACAGGGCTACCGGGGAGCTGTTTTTT. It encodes CASPNNFRDRATGELFF.

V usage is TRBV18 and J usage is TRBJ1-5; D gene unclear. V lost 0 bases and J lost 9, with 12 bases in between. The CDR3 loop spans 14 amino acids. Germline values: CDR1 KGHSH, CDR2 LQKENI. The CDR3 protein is CASSPPNTSGPQHF. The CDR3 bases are TGTGCCAGCTCACCACCCAACACCTCAGGGCCCCAGCATTTT.

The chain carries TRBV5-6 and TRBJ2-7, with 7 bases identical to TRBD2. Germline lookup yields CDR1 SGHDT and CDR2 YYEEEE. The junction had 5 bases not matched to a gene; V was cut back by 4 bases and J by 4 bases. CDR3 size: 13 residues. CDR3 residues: CASSDRLAYEQYF. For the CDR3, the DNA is TGTGCCAGCAGCGACCGACTAGCTTACGAGCAGTACTTC.

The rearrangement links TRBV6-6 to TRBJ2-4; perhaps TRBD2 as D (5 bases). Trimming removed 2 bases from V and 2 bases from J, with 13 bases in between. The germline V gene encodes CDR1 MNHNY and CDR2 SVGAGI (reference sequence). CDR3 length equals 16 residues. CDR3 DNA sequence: TGTGCCAGCAGTTACGGTCAGAGCGGAACCAAAAACATTCAGTACTTC. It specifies CASSYGQSGTKNIQYF.

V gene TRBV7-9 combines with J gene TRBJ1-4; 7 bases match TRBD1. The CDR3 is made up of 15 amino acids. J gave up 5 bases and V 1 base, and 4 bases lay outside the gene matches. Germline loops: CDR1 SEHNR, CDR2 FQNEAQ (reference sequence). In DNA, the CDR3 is TGTGCCAGCAGCTTAGAGCCAGGGGGGAATGAAAAACTGTTTTTT. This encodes CASSLEPGGNEKLFF. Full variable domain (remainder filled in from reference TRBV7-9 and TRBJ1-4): DTGVSQNPRHKITKRGQNVTFRCDPISEHNRLYWYRQTLGQGPEFLTYFQNEAQLEKSRLLSDRFSAERPKGSFSTLEIQRTEQGDSAMYLCASSLEPGGNEKLFFGSGTQLSVL.

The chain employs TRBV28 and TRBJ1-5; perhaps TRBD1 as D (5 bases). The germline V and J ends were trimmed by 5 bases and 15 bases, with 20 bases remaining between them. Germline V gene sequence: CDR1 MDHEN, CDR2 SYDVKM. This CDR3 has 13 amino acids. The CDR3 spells CASSKQIQGSRHF. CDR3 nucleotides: TGTGCCAGCAGTAAGCAGATTCAGGGTTCTAGGCATTTT.

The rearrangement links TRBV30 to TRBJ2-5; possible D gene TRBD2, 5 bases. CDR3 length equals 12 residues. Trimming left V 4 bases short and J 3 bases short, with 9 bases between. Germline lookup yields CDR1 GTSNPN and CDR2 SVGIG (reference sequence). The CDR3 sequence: CAWTTGKETQYF. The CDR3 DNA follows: TGTGCCTGGACTACGGGGAAAGAGACCCAGTACTTC.

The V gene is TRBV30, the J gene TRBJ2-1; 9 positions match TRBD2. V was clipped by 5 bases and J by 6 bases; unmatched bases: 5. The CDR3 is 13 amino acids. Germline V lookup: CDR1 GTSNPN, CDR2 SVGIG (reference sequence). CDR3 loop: CAWDSGSFNEQFF. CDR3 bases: TGTGCCTGGGATAGCGGGAGCTTCAATGAGCAGTTCTTC.

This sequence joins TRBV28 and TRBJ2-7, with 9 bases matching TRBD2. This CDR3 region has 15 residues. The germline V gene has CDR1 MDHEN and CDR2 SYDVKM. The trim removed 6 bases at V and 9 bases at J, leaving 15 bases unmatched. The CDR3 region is CASSYASSGTFGQYF. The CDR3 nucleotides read TGTGCCAGCAGCTATGCGTCTAGCGGGACTTTCGGGCAGTACTTC.

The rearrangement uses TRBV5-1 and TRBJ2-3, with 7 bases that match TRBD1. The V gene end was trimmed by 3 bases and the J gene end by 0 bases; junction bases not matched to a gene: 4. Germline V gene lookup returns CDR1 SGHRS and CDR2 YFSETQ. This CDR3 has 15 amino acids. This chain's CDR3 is CASSYKTGSTDTQYF. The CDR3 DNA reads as TGCGCCAGCAGCTACAAGACAGGGAGCACAGATACGCAGTATTTT.

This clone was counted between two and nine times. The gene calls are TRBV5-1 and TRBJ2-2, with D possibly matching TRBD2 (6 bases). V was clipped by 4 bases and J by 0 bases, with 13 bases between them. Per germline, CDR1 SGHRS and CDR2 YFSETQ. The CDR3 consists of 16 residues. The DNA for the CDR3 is TGCGCCAGCAGCGCCCAGGGAGGAGCGAACACCGGGGAGCTGTTTTTT. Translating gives CASSAQGGANTGELFF.

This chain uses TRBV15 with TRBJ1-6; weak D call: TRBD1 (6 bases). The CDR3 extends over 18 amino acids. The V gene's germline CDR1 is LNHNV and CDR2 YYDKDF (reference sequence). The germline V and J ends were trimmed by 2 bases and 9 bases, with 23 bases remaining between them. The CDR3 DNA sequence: TGTGCCACCAGCAGAAGTGGGGGCACGGGCTGGAGGTCTTCACCCCTCCACTTT. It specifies CATSRSGGTGWRSSPLHF.

In DNA, the CDR3 is TGCAGCGTCCTGGACAGGCATGGAAACACCATATATTTT. Its translation: CSVLDRHGNTIYF. J is TRBJ1-3 and V is TRBV29-1; 7 positions agree with TRBD1. Germline assignment: CDR1 SQVTM and CDR2 ANQGSEA. With 6 bases clipped from V and 3 bases from J, the junction kept 5 bases outside the gene matches. This CDR3 has 13 residues.

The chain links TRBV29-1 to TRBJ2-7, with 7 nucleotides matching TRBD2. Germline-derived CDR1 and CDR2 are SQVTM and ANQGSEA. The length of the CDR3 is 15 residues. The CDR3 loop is CSTSVFRASSYEQYF. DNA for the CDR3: TGCAGTACTAGCGTCTTCAGAGCTAGCTCCTACGAGCAGTACTTC.

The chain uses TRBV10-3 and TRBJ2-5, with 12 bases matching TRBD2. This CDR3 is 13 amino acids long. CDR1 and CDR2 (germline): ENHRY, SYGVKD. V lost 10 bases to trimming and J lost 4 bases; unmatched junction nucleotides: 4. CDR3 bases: TGTGCCACTAGCGGGGGGGCTATAGAGACCCAGTACTTC. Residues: CATSGGAIETQYF.

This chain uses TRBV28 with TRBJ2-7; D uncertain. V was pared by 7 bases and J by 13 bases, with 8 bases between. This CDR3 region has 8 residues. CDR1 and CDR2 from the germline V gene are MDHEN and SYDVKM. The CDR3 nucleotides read TGTGCCAGCACTTATTCTTACTTC. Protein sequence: CASTYSYF.

This CDR3 reads CASGLTTLAQETQYF. The CDR3 region has the DNA TGTGCTAGTGGTTTGACAACGCTAGCGCAAGAGACCCAGTACTTC. The rearrangement links TRBV12-5 to TRBJ2-5, with D perhaps matching TRBD2 (6 bases). This CDR3 spans 15 amino acids. Germline assignment: CDR1 LGHNT and CDR2 FRNRAP. Trimming removed 2 bases at V and 2 bases at J, with 12 bases between.

Written as DNA, the CDR3 is TGTGCCAGCAGTGTAGGAGCGGGAGGGCAATCCTACGAGCAGTACTTC. The encoded protein is CASSVGAGGQSYEQYF. The rearrangement uses TRBV6-1 and TRBJ2-7, with 10 bases identical to TRBD2. The CDR3 is made up of 16 amino acids. Losses at the gene ends were 4 bases for V and 1 base for J; bases not matched to a gene: 7. Germline CDR1 and CDR2: MNHNS and SASEGT.

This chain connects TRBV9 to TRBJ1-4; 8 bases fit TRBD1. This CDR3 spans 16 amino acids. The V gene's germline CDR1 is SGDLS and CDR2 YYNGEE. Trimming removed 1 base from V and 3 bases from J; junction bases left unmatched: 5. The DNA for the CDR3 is TGTGCCAGCAGCGTACTTCCGGGACAGGCTAATGAAAAACTGTTTTTT. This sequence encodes CASSVLPGQANEKLFF.

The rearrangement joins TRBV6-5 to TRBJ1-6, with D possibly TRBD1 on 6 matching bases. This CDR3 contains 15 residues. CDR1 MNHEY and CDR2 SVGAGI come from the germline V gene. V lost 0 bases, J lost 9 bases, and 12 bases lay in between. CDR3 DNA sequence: TGTGCCAGCAGTTACTCCCCGGGACAAACTTCACCCCTCCACTTT. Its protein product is CASSYSPGQTSPLHF.

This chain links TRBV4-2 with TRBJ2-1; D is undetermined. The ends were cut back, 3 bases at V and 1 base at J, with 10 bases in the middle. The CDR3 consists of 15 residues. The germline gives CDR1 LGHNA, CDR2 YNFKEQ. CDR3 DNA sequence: TGTGCCAGCAGCCAGGTGTCAGAATCCTACAATGAGCAGTTCTTC. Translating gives CASSQVSESYNEQFF.

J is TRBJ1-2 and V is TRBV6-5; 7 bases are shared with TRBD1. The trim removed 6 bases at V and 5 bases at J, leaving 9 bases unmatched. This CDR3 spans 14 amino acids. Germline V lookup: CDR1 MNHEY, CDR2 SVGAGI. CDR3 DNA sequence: TGTGCCAGCAGGGGGACCGGGACAGCGTATGGCTACACCTTC. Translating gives CASRGTGTAYGYTF.

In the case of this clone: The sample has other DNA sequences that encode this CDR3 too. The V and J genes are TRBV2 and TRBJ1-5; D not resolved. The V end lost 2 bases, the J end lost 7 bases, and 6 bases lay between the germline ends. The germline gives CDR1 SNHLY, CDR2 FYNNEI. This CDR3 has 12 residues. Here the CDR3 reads CASSESGQPQHF. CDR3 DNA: TGTGCCAGCAGTGAATCTGGCCAGCCCCAGCATTTT.

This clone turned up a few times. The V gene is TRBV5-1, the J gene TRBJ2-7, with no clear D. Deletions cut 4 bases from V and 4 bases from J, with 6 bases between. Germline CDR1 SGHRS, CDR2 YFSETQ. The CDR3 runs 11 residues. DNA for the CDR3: TGCGCCAGCAGCCAGGCTTACGAGCAGTACTTC. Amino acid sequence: CASSQAYEQYF.

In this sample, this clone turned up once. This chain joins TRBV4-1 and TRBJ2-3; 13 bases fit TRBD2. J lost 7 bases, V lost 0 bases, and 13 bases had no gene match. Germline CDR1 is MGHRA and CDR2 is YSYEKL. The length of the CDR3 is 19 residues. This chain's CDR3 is CASSQDGSLAGGPLNTQYF. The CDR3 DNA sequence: TGCGCCAGCAGCCAAGATGGCTCACTAGCGGGGGGGCCTTTGAATACGCAGTATTTT.

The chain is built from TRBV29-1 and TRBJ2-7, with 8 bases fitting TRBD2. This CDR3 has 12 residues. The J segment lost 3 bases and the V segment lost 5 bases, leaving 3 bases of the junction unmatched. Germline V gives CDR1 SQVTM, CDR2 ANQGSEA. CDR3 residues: CSVLAGGYEQYF. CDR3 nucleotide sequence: TGCAGCGTTCTGGCGGGAGGCTACGAGCAGTACTTC.

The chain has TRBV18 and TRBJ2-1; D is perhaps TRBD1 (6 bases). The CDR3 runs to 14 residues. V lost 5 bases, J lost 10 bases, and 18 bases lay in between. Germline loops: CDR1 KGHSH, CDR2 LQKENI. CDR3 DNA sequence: TGTGCCAGCTCATTGGCGAACAGGGCAAAGGAGCAGTTCTTC. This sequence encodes CASSLANRAKEQFF.

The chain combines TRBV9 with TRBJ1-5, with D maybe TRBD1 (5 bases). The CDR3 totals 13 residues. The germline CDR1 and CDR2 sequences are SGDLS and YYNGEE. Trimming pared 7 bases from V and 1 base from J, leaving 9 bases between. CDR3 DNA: TGTGCCAGCGGCAGGGCGAGCAATCAGCCCCAGCATTTT. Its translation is CASGRASNQPQHF.